These 24 T cell receptor beta chains share one sample of origin, sequenced in a study of T cell responses to AZD1222 COVID-19 vaccine (dated by TCRdb to the early 2020s). The library was prepared using the immunoSEQ multiplex PCR assay. What TCRdb holds here is the immuneACCESS table cut down to in-frame rearrangements. Part of the clones is not present; checked against another copy, under half of the missing clones reflect an unresolved V gene, and the others are unexplained. The sample table contains 200,000 or so clones; only one count was recorded for under 95% of them. The ten largest clones take up less than 1.2% of the sample. The time point label for this specimen denotes: about 28 days (+/-7) after the second vaccine dose. The source material was peripheral blood, sampled 28 days after the second AZD1222 dose. The receptors come from an adult who received the AZD1222 COVID-19 vaccine.

The chain employs TRBV7-6 and TRBJ2-7; perhaps TRBD1 as D (7 bases). This CDR3 comprises 17 residues. CDR1 and CDR2 from the germline V gene are SGHVS and FNYEAQ. Trimming cost V 4 bases and J 5 bases, with 24 bases left between them. The CDR3 DNA reads as TGTGCCAGCAGCTCAAGACAGGGACTTTCTATGGGCGACGAGCAGTACTTC. Its protein product is CASSSRQGLSMGDEQYF. The full variable domain, in which reference TRBV7-6 and TRBJ2-7 provide the parts outside the CDR3, is GAGVSQSPRYKVTKRGQDVALRCDPISGHVSLYWYRQALGQGPEFLTYFNYEAQQDKSGLPNDRFSAERPEGSISTLTIQRTEQRDSAMYRCASSSRQGLSMGDEQYFGPGTRLTVT.

The chain uses TRBV13 and TRBJ1-2; D is unclear. The CDR3 contains 15 residues. Looked up from germline, CDR1 is PRHDT and CDR2 is FYEKMQ (reference sequence). The V end was cut by 5 bases, the J end by 0 bases, with 13 bases between. The CDR3 region is CASSLGGPTNYGYTF. The CDR3 bases are TGTGCCAGCAGCCTCGGAGGGCCAACTAACTATGGCTACACCTTC.

The rearrangement uses TRBV30 and TRBJ1-2; 10 bases are a match to TRBD1. Germline CDR1 reads GTSNPN; CDR2 reads SVGIG (reference sequence). The J segment lost 5 bases and the V segment lost 3 bases, leaving 9 bases of the junction unmatched. CDR3 length equals 15 residues. CDR3 loop: CAWRSDRGLTYGYTF. CDR3 coding DNA: TGTGCCTGGAGATCTGACAGGGGGCTTACTTATGGCTACACCTTC.

CDR3 sequence (DNA): TGTGCCAGTAGTATGGGGGAGACTAGCGGGGTAGACGAGCAGTACTTC. Encoded protein: CASSMGETSGVDEQYF. The chain carries TRBV19 and TRBJ2-7; TRBD2 matches at 11 bases. The CDR3 runs 16 residues. CDR1 LNHDA and CDR2 SQIVND come from the germline V gene (reference sequence). J was trimmed by 5 bases and V by 3 bases; bases with no gene match: 9.

The chain employs TRBV3-1 (or the pseudogene TRBV3-2) and TRBJ2-2, with TRBD2 matching over 10 bases. Trimming at V came to 4 bases and at J to 2 bases, leaving 4 bases not matched to a gene. Germline assignment: CDR1 LGHDT and CDR2 YNNKEL (reference sequence). CDR3 size: 16 residues. The CDR3 DNA sequence: TGTGCCAGCAGCCTCACTAGCGGGGCAAACACCGGGGAGCTGTTTTTT. It codes for CASSLTSGANTGELFF.

V and J are TRBV7-9 and TRBJ1-5; no clear D. Trimming cost V 2 bases and J 0 bases, with 14 bases left between them. Germline V gene sequence: CDR1 SEHNR, CDR2 FQNEAQ (reference sequence). This CDR3 is built from 17 residues. The CDR3 region is CASSLSPTSFSNQPQHF. CDR3 nucleotides: TGTGCCAGCAGCTTATCCCCTACATCCTTTAGCAATCAGCCCCAGCATTTT.

The chain is built from TRBV6-5 and TRBJ2-5, with unresolved D. The V end lost 2 bases, the J end lost 5 bases, and 12 bases lay between the germline ends. Germline values: CDR1 MNHEY, CDR2 SVGAGI. The CDR3 consists of 14 residues. The CDR3 DNA is TGTGCCAGCAGTTACGGGCAGGTCCGGGAGACCCAGTACTTC. Translating gives CASSYGQVRETQYF.

This clone appeared a single time. The V gene is TRBV19, the J gene TRBJ2-2; 7 nucleotides match TRBD2. The CDR3 totals 12 residues. V gave up 9 bases and J gave up 3 bases; unmatched junction bases: 1. Germline V CDR1 and CDR2: LNHDA, SQIVND (reference sequence). The CDR3 sequence is CASREDTGELFF. For the CDR3, the DNA is TGTGCCAGCCGGGAGGACACCGGGGAGCTGTTTTTT.

This clone was counted once. CDR3 sequence: CASSQSPGDNYGYTF. The CDR3 nucleotides are TGCGCCAGCAGCCAATCCCCGGGGGATAACTATGGCTACACCTTC. The chain joins TRBV4-1 to TRBJ1-2, with D possibly being TRBD1 (5 bases). This CDR3 comprises 15 residues. CDR1 is MGHRA, CDR2 YSYEKL, per germline. Trimming took 2 bases from V and 1 from J, leaving 11 bases between them.

V gene TRBV18 combines with J gene TRBJ1-4; perhaps TRBD1 as D (6 bases). The CDR3 has 15 amino acids. V lost 6 bases and J 0 bases, leaving 11 bases between the germline ends. Looked up from germline, CDR1 is KGHSH and CDR2 is LQKENI. The CDR3 DNA is TGTGCCAGCTCGGCTAGGACAGCAACTAATGAAAAACTGTTTTTT. Translated, it gives CASSARTATNEKLFF.

This clone came up once. The V gene is TRBV19, the J gene TRBJ1-2; D possibly corresponds to TRBD1 (5 bases). This CDR3 has 14 residues. Germline V gene data show CDR1 as LNHDA and CDR2 as SQIVND (reference sequence). The V end lost 6 bases, the J end lost 2 bases, and 13 bases lay between the germline ends. This CDR3 is CASSKLWGNYGYTF. The CDR3 bases are TGTGCCAGTAGCAAGTTGTGGGGGAACTATGGCTACACCTTC.

The chain uses TRBV4-1 and TRBJ1-5, with a tentative D call TRBD1 (6 bases). CDR1 is MGHRA and CDR2 is YSYEKL in the germline V gene. Trimming removed 5 bases from V and 5 bases from J, with 13 bases in between. CDR3 length equals 14 residues. CDR3 DNA sequence: TGCGCCAGCAGCTTACGGACAGTTTATCAGCCCCAGCATTTT. Amino acid sequence: CASSLRTVYQPQHF.

The chain carries TRBV28 and TRBJ2-3; D gene uncertain. CDR1 is MDHEN, CDR2 SYDVKM, per germline. The ends were cut back, 5 bases at V and 3 bases at J, with 12 bases in the middle. CDR3 length: 14 residues. DNA for the CDR3: TGTGCCAGCAGTATGGCGGTTAGGACAGATACGCAGTATTTT. It translates to CASSMAVRTDTQYF.

This chain uses TRBV7-9 with TRBJ1-2; TRBD1 aligns across 8 bases. Germline values: CDR1 SEHNR, CDR2 FQNEAQ (reference sequence). V shed 0 bases, J shed 5 bases, and the junction held 5 bases outside the gene matches. This CDR3 is 15 amino acids long. In DNA, the CDR3 is TGTGCCAGCAGCTTAGCAGGACAGGGCGGTTATGGCTACACCTTC. It translates to CASSLAGQGGYGYTF.

The CDR3 loop is CASSPPGLGSQYEQYF. In nucleotides, the CDR3 is TGTGCCAGCAGCCCCCCGGGCCTCGGATCCCAATACGAGCAGTACTTC. The chain combines TRBV7-2 with TRBJ2-7; D remains ambiguous. The CDR3 extends over 16 amino acids. The V end was cut by 5 bases, the J end by 4 bases, with 21 bases between. Germline CDR1 reads SGHTA; CDR2 reads FQGNSA.

The chain couples TRBV6-6 to TRBJ1-2, with D unclear. The CDR3 totals 14 residues. Trimming took off 0 bases at V and 3 bases at J, with 8 bases between the two ends. In germline, CDR1 is MNHNY, CDR2 SVGAGI (reference sequence). The CDR3 protein is CASSYSNGDYGYTF. CDR3 bases: TGTGCCAGCAGTTACTCGAACGGGGACTATGGCTACACCTTC.

V usage is TRBV15 and J usage is TRBJ2-7; weak D call: TRBD1 (6 bases). CDR1 is LNHNV and CDR2 is YYDKDF in the germline V gene (reference sequence). V lost 5 bases and J 3 bases, leaving 20 bases between the germline ends. This CDR3 has 16 amino acids. The chain's CDR3 is CATSSGESGRHYEQYF. The CDR3, as DNA: TGTGCCACCAGCTCAGGGGAAAGTGGACGGCACTACGAGCAGTACTTC.

The chain employs TRBV24-1 and TRBJ1-3; maybe TRBD1 (5 bases). Trimming pared 3 bases from V and 4 bases from J, leaving 9 bases between. Germline values: CDR1 KGHDR, CDR2 SFDVKD. CDR3 length equals 14 residues. The CDR3 is CATSDQRGGNTIYF. The CDR3 nucleotides are TGTGCCACCAGTGATCAACGGGGCGGAAACACCATATATTTT.

The V gene is TRBV5-3, the J gene TRBJ2-5; 7 bases are a match to TRBD1. TRBV5-3 is reported as an ORF; its role is uncertain. This CDR3 comprises 16 residues. V was pared by 3 bases and J by 5 bases, with 13 bases of the junction left unmatched. CDR3 sequence (DNA): TGTGCCAGAAGCTCAAAGACAGGGAGCGTGTCCGAGACCCAGTACTTC. This sequence encodes CARSSKTGSVSETQYF.

V usage is TRBV29-1 and J usage is TRBJ2-1; 10 positions agree with TRBD1. Germline trimming cut 6 bases from V and 6 bases from J; bases unmatched to any gene: 5. Germline CDR1 and CDR2: SQVTM and ANQGSEA. The CDR3 totals 13 residues. CDR3 amino acids: CSVTGGTVNEQFF. In DNA form, the CDR3 reads TGCAGCGTGACAGGGGGCACGGTCAATGAGCAGTTCTTC.

This rearrangement joins TRBV7-2 to TRBJ2-5; D might be TRBD1 or TRBD2, each matching 6 bases. The CDR3 covers 14 residues. Trimming shortened V by 5 bases and J by 0 bases, and 10 bases separated the two germline ends. Germline V gives CDR1 SGHTA, CDR2 FQGNSA. CDR3 in amino acids: CASSPRGDQETQYF. The CDR3 DNA follows: TGTGCCAGCAGCCCTAGGGGGGACCAAGAGACCCAGTACTTC.

The CDR3 spells CASSLTSGGYNEQFF. The DNA of the CDR3 is TGTGCCAGCAGTCTAACTAGCGGGGGCTACAATGAGCAGTTCTTC. This chain links TRBV6-5 with TRBJ2-1, with 11 bases identical to TRBD2. V was pared by 5 bases and J by 3 bases, with 3 bases of the junction left unmatched. Germline V gene lookup returns CDR1 MNHEY and CDR2 SVGAGI. This CDR3 spans 15 amino acids.

The count of this clone is one. J is TRBJ2-1 and V is TRBV11-3; 9 nucleotides align to TRBD2. The germline V gene has CDR1 SGHNT and CDR2 YENEEA. Trimming took 1 base from V and 4 from J; bases not matched to a gene: 2. This CDR3 is built from 15 residues. CDR3 DNA: TGTGCCAGCAGCTTAGGCCTAGCGGGGTACAATGAGCAGTTCTTC. Translated: CASSLGLAGYNEQFF.

J is TRBJ1-3 and V is TRBV3-1 (or the pseudogene TRBV3-2); no definite D call. The CDR3 consists of 13 residues. The germline V gene has CDR1 LGHDT and CDR2 YNNKEL (reference sequence). Trimming removed 0 bases from V and 4 bases from J, with 4 bases in between. CDR3 nucleotide sequence: TGTGCCAGCAGCCAAGATTCGGGAAACACCATATATTTT. Its translation: CASSQDSGNTIYF.